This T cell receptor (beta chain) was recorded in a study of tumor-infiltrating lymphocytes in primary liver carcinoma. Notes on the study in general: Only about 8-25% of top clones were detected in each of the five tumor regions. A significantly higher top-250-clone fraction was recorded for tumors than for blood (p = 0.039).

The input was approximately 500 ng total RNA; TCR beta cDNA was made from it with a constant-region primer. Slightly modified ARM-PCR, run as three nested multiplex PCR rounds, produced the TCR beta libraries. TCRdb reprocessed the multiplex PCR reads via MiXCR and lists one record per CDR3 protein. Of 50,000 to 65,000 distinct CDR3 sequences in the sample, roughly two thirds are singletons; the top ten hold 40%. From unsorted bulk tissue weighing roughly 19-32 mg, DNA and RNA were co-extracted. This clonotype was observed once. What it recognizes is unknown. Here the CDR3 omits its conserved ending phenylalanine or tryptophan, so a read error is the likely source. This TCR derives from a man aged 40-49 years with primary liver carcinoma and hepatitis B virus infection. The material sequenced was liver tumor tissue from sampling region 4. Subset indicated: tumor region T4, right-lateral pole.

CDR3 protein: CATLRTQAGANVLTL. Here the CDR3 DNA reads TGTGCCACCCTCCGAACACAAGCTGGGGCCAACGTCCTGACTCTC. The chain is built from TRBV28 and TRBJ2-6; D gene unclear. V was shortened by 10 bases and J by 2 bases, with 15 bases between the two germline ends. From germline, CDR1 is MDHEN and CDR2 SYDVKM. The CDR3 covers 15 residues.